A single T cell receptor (beta chain) is shown here with its context. The data are from a study of T cells after yellow fever vaccination. From the 5' RACE reads, TCRdb called clonotypes with MiXCR, one entry per CDR3 protein. There are a few hundred thousand distinct CDR3 sequences in the sample; 17% occur only once, and around 15% lies in the top ten. The sequence derives from a man aged 18 to 29 who received the YFV17D yellow fever vaccine. The sequenced sample was PBMCs, obtained less than 6 days after the first yellow fever vaccination.

CDR3 amino acids: CASSSYRGDTQYF. CDR3 coding DNA: TGTGCCAGCAGCTCCTACAGGGGAGATACGCAGTATTTT. V usage is TRBV7-3 and J usage is TRBJ2-3; 7 nucleotides agree with TRBD1. Unmatched junction bases numbered 3, after V lost 4 bases and J lost 5 bases. The CDR3 extends over 13 amino acids. Looked up from germline, CDR1 is SGHTA and CDR2 is FQGTGA.